This T cell receptor (beta chain) came from a study of blood T cell repertoires in COVID-19 (dated by TCRdb to the early 2020s). Some background on the complete study: Samples from collaborators originated in the United States, Italy and Spain and spanned both the acute and convalescent phases of COVID-19. Samples came from the ongoing ImmuneRACE study (first 160 participants) plus 1,254 subjects from 6 global collaborators. The repertoires were released in a freely available public database meant as a resource for research on the immune response to SARS-CoV-2. Deeply sampled blood TCRbeta repertoires from subjects exposed to, actively infected with, or recovered from COVID-19 were included in the dataset. The material from the prospective study consisted of cDNA or gDNA derived from T cells, B-cell-depleted T cells, or PBMCs. Where available, HLA class I and class II types were taken from metadata supplied by the sample provider and were not determined by assay-based typing. The sample metadata nearly always contained a de-identified subject ID, COVID-19 status, age in years and sex. What the research found in general, with its limitations: The amount of clinical and demographic metadata varied by source and participant and was provided uncurated.

Each collaborating institution followed its own protocols to collect whole blood in K2EDTA tubes. For TCRbeta analysis, collaborator samples were shipped as frozen whole blood, as isolated PBMCs, or as DNA extracted from either sample type. About this clone: The specificity of this receptor is unknown. One base away there is no much larger clone; base qualities are not given.

TCRbeta CDR3 regions were amplified from genomic DNA using the immunoSEQ Assay, a bias-controlled multiplex PCR. The paper's processing steps were these. The number of nucleated cells in each sample was estimated from the amplification of reference gene primers within the assay. Sequence reads were collapsed and filtered to measure the absolute abundance of every unique TCRbeta CDR3 rearrangement. For each sample, productive Simpson clonality was calculated as the square root of Simpson's diversity index over productive rearrangements. The clones in this table, taken by TCRdb from immuneACCESS, are in-frame only. Not every clone is retained; where verified, under half of the shortfall comes from an unresolved V gene, and the cause of the rest is unknown. For V, J and clone size, that table is used; D and trimming come from the DNA. Here the sample has 39,000 or so clones; around 82% occur a single time. The top ten hold 35% to 45% of the sample.

Compared with germline, V lacks 4 bases and J lacks 1 base; bases without a gene match: 4. CDR1 SQVTM and CDR2 ANQGSEA were looked up in the germline V gene. The CDR3 measures 13 amino acids from cysteine to phenylalanine. Only the CDR3 portion is preserved as DNA: 39 bases, with reading frame beginning at the first base. What was sequenced was peripheral blood. This chain is built from TRBV29-1 and TRBJ2-7, with 7 bases matching TRBD1. The receptor was derived from a middle-aged man with active or convalescent COVID-19. The sequenced DNA is TGCAGCGTTGGGGGACAGAATTCCTACGAGCAGTACTTC. Its translation is CSVGGQNSYEQYF.